These T cell receptor beta chains were read from a single sample in a study of radiotherapy plus CTLA-4 blockade in lung cancer. Sequenced by immunoSEQ multiplex PCR; TCRdb stores in-frame clones only, minus some. The top ten hold about 20% of the sample, which has approximately 77,000 clones, about 78% seen once. Sample: peripheral blood, taken from a patient treated with radiotherapy plus ipilimumab. The receptors derive from a human donor with non-small cell lung cancer whose response to radiotherapy plus ipilimumab could not be evaluated. Some clones in this sample may be carry-over from other donors' samples. The CDR3 runs from the conserved cysteine through the conserved F or W. The D gene is left open where the match is weak. Expanded clones get a size class; other rows say once, few or many, or leave the size out.

TRBJ1-4 | once | - | TRBV28 | CASRRGTNEKLFF | TGTGCCAGCAGGCGGGGGACTAATGAAAAACTGTTTTTT
TRBJ1-2 | once | TRBD1 | TRBV27 | CASSPQGGGYTF | TGTGCCAGCAGTCCCCAAGGGGGCGGCTACACCTTC
TRBJ1-6 | once | - | TRBV7-2 | CASSPLGGGSSYNSPLHF | TGTGCCAGCAGTCCCCTGGGGGGGGGTAGCTCCTATAATTCACCCCTCCACTTT
TRBJ2-5 | - | TRBD1 | TRBV18 | CASSPSRSGQQETQYF | TGTGCCAGCTCACCATCACGGTCGGGACAGCAAGAGACCCAGTACTTC
TRBJ2-5 | - | - | TRBV29-1 | CSVEGWAQETQYF | TGCAGCGTTGAAGGTTGGGCTCAAGAGACCCAGTACTTC
TRBJ2-1 | - | TRBD2 | TRBV2 | CASSEGTRSNEQFF | TGTGCCAGCAGTGAAGGGACTAGAAGTAATGAGCAGTTCTTC
TRBJ2-1 | once | TRBD1 | TRBV6-1 | CATEGQGPNEQFF | TGTGCCACGGAGGGACAGGGACCCAATGAGCAGTTCTTC
TRBJ2-7 | few | - | TRBV6-5 | CASSYGAPTRGEQYF | TGTGCCAGCAGTTACGGAGCACCCACTCGGGGCGAGCAGTACTTC
TRBJ1-3 | few | - | TRBV5-8 | CASSLANTGSGNTIYF | TGTGCCAGCAGCTTGGCAAATACAGGCTCTGGAAACACCATATATTTT
TRBJ1-4 | - | - | TRBV5-1 | CASSTQGSVNEKLFF | TGCGCCAGCAGCACACAGGGATCGGTTAATGAAAAACTGTTTTTT
TRBJ2-2 | - | - | TRBV7-9 | CASRPGVGDTGELFF | TGTGCCAGCAGACCGGGGGTTGGGGACACCGGGGAGCTGTTTTTT
TRBJ1-4 | once | TRBD1 | TRBV5-1 | CASSFSPGGDEKLFF | TGCGCCAGCAGCTTTTCCCCAGGGGGAGATGAAAAACTGTTTTTT
TRBJ1-6 | once | TRBD1 | TRBV19 | CASTLGQGYNSPLHF | TGTGCCAGTACCCTCGGACAGGGGTATAATTCACCCCTCCACTTT
TRBJ2-2 | - | TRBD2 | TRBV5-6 | CASSSGRAGSITGELFF | TGTGCCAGCAGCTCTGGGCGAGCGGGATCCATCACCGGGGAGCTGTTTTTT
TRBJ1-5 | - | - | TRBV11-2 | CASSLEANQPQHF | TGTGCCAGCAGCTTAGAGGCCAATCAGCCCCAGCATTTT
TRBJ1-4 | - | - | TRBV5-1 | CASSLARAGNEKLFF | TGCGCCAGCAGCTTGGCAAGGGCGGGTAATGAAAAACTGTTTTTT
TRBJ1-1 | - | - | TRBV5-5 | CASSPGAEAFF | TGTGCCAGCAGCCCCGGGGCTGAAGCTTTCTTT
TRBJ2-7 | - | TRBD1 | TRBV7-9 | CASRGQGVSYEQYF | TGTGCCAGCAGGGGGCAGGGGGTCTCCTACGAGCAGTACTTC
TRBJ2-7 | - | TRBD2 | TRBV10-3 | CAISESQRGAYEQYF | TGTGCCATCAGTGAGTCCCAGCGGGGAGCCTACGAGCAGTACTTC
TRBJ2-5 | - | TRBD2 | TRBV6-1 | CASSGGGGRKETQYF | TGTGCCAGCAGTGGGGGCGGGGGGCGTAAAGAGACCCAGTACTTC
TRBJ1-4 | - | TRBD1 | TRBV28 | CASSARQGNEKLFF | TGTGCCAGCAGCGCTCGACAGGGTAATGAAAAACTGTTTTTT
TRBJ2-1 | - | - | TRBV28 | CASSATDRAGQFF | TGTGCCAGCAGTGCGACCGACAGGGCGGGACAGTTCTTC
TRBJ1-3 | - | - | TRBV6-5 | CASSEPGAGNTIYF | TGTGCCAGCAGTGAGCCAGGGGCTGGAAACACCATATATTTT
TRBJ2-1 | few | TRBD1 | TRBV29-1 | CSVELGQGYNEQFF | TGCAGCGTTGAATTGGGACAGGGCTACAATGAGCAGTTCTTC
TRBJ2-3 | - | TRBD2 | TRBV28 | CASSLRTSGGAADTQYF | TGTGCCAGCAGTTTAAGGACTAGCGGGGGGGCGGCGGATACGCAGTATTTT
TRBJ1-3 | - | - | TRBV5-6 | CASSMVPSSGNTIYF | TGTGCCAGCAGTATGGTCCCGAGCTCTGGAAACACCATATATTTT
TRBJ1-5 | - | - | TRBV28 | CASRQSNQPQHF | TGTGCCAGTAGACAGAGCAATCAGCCCCAGCATTTT
TRBJ1-2 | - | TRBD1 | TRBV29-1 | CSAINQGAGYGYTF | TGCAGCGCAATAAATCAGGGGGCGGGCTATGGCTACACCTTC
TRBJ2-7 | - | - | TRBV10-3 | CAIRMGTGAYEQYF | TGTGCCATCAGGATGGGGACGGGAGCCTACGAGCAGTACTTC
TRBJ2-4 | few | - | TRBV28 | CASSLLTGSKNIQYF | TGTGCCAGCAGTTTATTAACAGGGTCCAAAAACATTCAGTACTTC
TRBJ2-1 | - | TRBD2 | TRBV7-2 | CASGLAGSSYNEQFF | TGTGCCAGCGGCCTAGCGGGGAGCTCCTACAATGAGCAGTTCTTC
TRBJ2-7 | few | TRBD2 | TRBV29-1 | CSVLGASGGGPYEQYF | TGCAGCGTACTAGGGGCTAGCGGGGGGGGTCCCTACGAGCAGTACTTC
TRBJ1-2 | medium-sized | - | TRBV2 | CASSETRADDGYTF | TGTGCCAGCAGTGAAACCAGGGCGGACGATGGCTACACCTTC
TRBJ2-7 | - | TRBD1 | TRBV6-5 | CASSYGQGADYEQYF | TGTGCCAGCAGTTATGGGCAGGGGGCAGACTACGAGCAGTACTTC
TRBJ2-1 | - | - | TRBV19 | CASIQSPRSYNEQFF | TGTGCCAGTATCCAGTCCCCTCGCTCCTACAATGAGCAGTTCTTC
TRBJ1-5 | - | TRBD1 | TRBV15 | CATSRDRRRNQPQHF | TGTGCCACCTCCCGGGACAGGCGCAGAAATCAGCCCCAGCATTTT
TRBJ2-3 | - | TRBD2 | TRBV2 | CASAGLAGGTQYF | TGTGCCAGCGCCGGACTAGCGGGGGGTACGCAGTATTTT
TRBJ1-6 | - | - | TRBV6-1 | CASRPGQHNSPLHF | TGTGCCAGCAGACCGGGACAACATAATTCACCCCTCCACTTT
TRBJ2-2 | few | - | TRBV7-6 | CASSLAGLRVYAGELFF | TGTGCCAGCAGCTTAGCCGGACTAAGGGTATATGCCGGGGAGCTGTTTTTT
TRBJ2-1 | - | TRBD2 | TRBV9 | CASSAGLAGGRQFSDEQFF | TGTGCCAGCAGCGCCGGACTAGCGGGGGGCCGCCAGTTTTCGGATGAGCAGTTCTTC
TRBJ2-3 | - | - | TRBV2 | CASRYTGTDTQYF | TGTGCCAGCAGGTACACCGGCACAGATACGCAGTATTTT
TRBJ2-3 | - | TRBD2 | TRBV28 | CASHLAGGKTDTQYF | TGTGCCAGCCACCTAGCGGGGGGCAAAACAGATACGCAGTATTTT
TRBJ2-2 | - | TRBD2 | TRBV7-9 | CASSLGSGGSYGELFF | TGTGCCAGCAGCTTAGGTAGCGGGGGTTCCTACGGGGAGCTGTTTTTT
TRBJ2-5 | - | - | TRBV18 | CASSAEETQYF | TGTGCCAGCTCTGCCGAGGAGACCCAGTACTTC
TRBJ2-3 | - | - | TRBV11-2 | CASSWAGPHTDTQYF | TGTGCCAGCAGCTGGGCGGGTCCTCACACAGATACGCAGTATTTT
TRBJ2-5 | - | TRBD1 | TRBV5-5 | CASSFGQARLETQYF | TGTGCCAGCAGCTTCGGACAGGCCCGGCTGGAGACCCAGTACTTC
TRBJ1-1 | - | TRBD1 | TRBV5-1 | CASSLRTGGSTEAFF | TGCGCCAGCAGCCTACGGACAGGGGGAAGCACTGAAGCTTTCTTT
TRBJ1-5 | - | TRBD1 | TRBV28 | CASRTGGIQPQHF | TGTGCCAGCAGAACAGGGGGCATTCAGCCCCAGCATTTT
TRBJ2-7 | once | - | TRBV4-1 | CASSHGLSPYEQYF | TGCGCCAGCAGCCACGGACTTAGTCCCTACGAGCAGTACTTC
TRBJ1-1 | few | TRBD1 | TRBV7-9 | CASSSYRGSNTEAFF | TGTGCCAGCAGCTCCTACAGGGGGTCTAACACTGAAGCTTTCTTT
TRBJ2-5 | - | - | TRBV5-1 | CASSFRGAGETQYF | TGCGCCAGCAGCTTCCGGGGGGCCGGAGAGACCCAGTACTTC
TRBJ1-2 | once | TRBD1 | TRBV11-2 | CASSFRTGGNYGYTF | TGTGCCAGCAGCTTCCGGACAGGGGGCAACTATGGCTACACCTTC
TRBJ2-7 | - | TRBD2 | TRBV7-2 | CASSLSGGFRNEQYF | TGTGCCAGCAGCTTAAGCGGGGGGTTTAGGAACGAGCAGTACTTC
TRBJ1-2 | - | - | TRBV7-2 | CASSSGSGGSGSGYTF | TGTGCCAGCAGCTCGGGTAGCGGGGGATCTGGATCTGGCTACACCTTC
TRBJ2-1 | once | - | TRBV27 | CASRGSLGYNEQFF | TGTGCCAGCCGGGGATCCTTAGGGTACAATGAGCAGTTCTTC